This entry lists 16 T cell receptor beta chains sequenced from one sample in a study of OX40 agonist ivuxolimab in advanced cancers. Generated by immunoSEQ multiplex PCR, the TCRdb table keeps only in-frame clones and is missing some. The repertoire holds more than 20,000 clones, with roughly 77% as singletons. The material was CD4+ or CD8+ T cells sorted from blood, obtained in a trial of the OX40 agonist ivuxolimab. All receptors come from an adult with an advanced solid tumor such as melanoma, head and neck, liver or kidney cancer.

The chain is built from TRBV7-9 and TRBJ1-2; D is ambiguous. V was shortened by 5 bases and J by 0 bases, with 19 bases between the two germline ends. Germline loops: CDR1 SEHNR, CDR2 FQNEAQ (reference sequence). The CDR3 loop spans 17 amino acids. DNA for the CDR3: TGTGCCAGCAGCCCCTTTAGGCCAACGCTAGCTAACTATGGCTACACCTTC. This encodes CASSPFRPTLANYGYTF.

The chain has TRBV4-2 and TRBJ1-4; TRBD1 aligns across 7 bases. CDR3 length: 21 amino acids. Per germline, CDR1 LGHNA and CDR2 YNFKEQ. V lost 4 bases, J lost 0 bases, and 20 bases stayed unmatched. The chain's CDR3 is CASSPTDHRQGSLATNEKLFF. CDR3 coding DNA: TGTGCCAGCAGCCCAACCGACCATAGACAGGGATCCCTGGCAACTAATGAAAAACTGTTTTTT.

The chain is built from TRBV7-2 and TRBJ2-2; D is undetermined. Germline V CDR1 and CDR2: SGHTA, FQGNSA. This CDR3 has 13 residues. Trimming left V 2 bases short and J 1 base short, with 2 bases between. The CDR3 protein is CASSLLNTGELFF. CDR3 DNA sequence: TGTGCCAGCAGCTTATTGAACACCGGGGAGCTGTTTTTT. The full variable domain, rest sourced from reference TRBV7-2 and TRBJ2-2, is GAGVSQSPSNKVTEKGKDVELRCDPISGHTALYWYRQSLGQGLEFLIYFQGNSAPDKSGLPSDRFSAERTGGSVSTLTIQRTQQEDSAVYLCASSLLNTGELFFGEGSRLTVL.

The chain recombines TRBV27 with TRBJ2-7, with 9 bases matching TRBD2. The J segment lost 1 base and the V segment lost 5 bases, leaving 15 bases of the junction unmatched. This CDR3 is 18 amino acids long. Germline CDR1 MNHEY, CDR2 SMNVEV (reference sequence). CDR3 amino acids: CASSPWVGTSSGSYEQYF. The CDR3 DNA follows: TGTGCCAGCAGTCCCTGGGTGGGGACTAGCTCGGGGTCCTACGAGCAGTACTTC.

This clone was counted a single time. The same CDR3 is also encoded by other DNA sequences in this sample. The V and J genes are TRBV5-6 and TRBJ1-5; D gene unclear. The CDR3 consists of 15 residues. V lost 0 bases, J lost 1 base, and 8 bases lay in between. Germline V CDR1 and CDR2: SGHDT, YYEEEE. CDR3 DNA: TGTGCCAGCAGCTTGGTCGGTGAGAGCAATCAGCCCCAGCATTTT. It translates to CASSLVGESNQPQHF.

The genes are TRBV2 and TRBJ1-1, with 7 nucleotides matching TRBD1. The ends lost 8 bases at V and 8 bases at J; junction bases unmatched: 8. Germline V lookup: CDR1 SNHLY, CDR2 FYNNEI. The length of the CDR3 is 12 residues. CDR3 nucleotide sequence: TGTGCCAGCTGGAAGGGGGCCGAAGAAGCTTTCTTT. It is translated as CASWKGAEEAFF. The variable domain in full, completed from reference TRBV2 and TRBJ1-1, reads EPEVTQTPSHQVTQMGQEVILRCVPISNHLYFYWYRQILGQKVEFLVSFYNNEISEKSEIFDDQFSVERPDGSNFTLKIRSTKLEDSAMYFCASWKGAEEAFFGQGTRLTVV.

This chain connects TRBV7-3 to TRBJ2-1, with D unclear. Trimming removed 6 bases from V and 8 bases from J, with 14 bases in between. This CDR3 is built from 13 residues. The V gene's germline CDR1 is SGHTA and CDR2 FQGTGA. This CDR3 is CASSNSGIDEQFF. The CDR3 DNA reads TGTGCCAGCAGTAATTCAGGTATCGATGAGCAGTTCTTC.

This clone was counted a few times. The chain employs TRBV5-4 and TRBJ2-3; TRBD2 matches at 12 bases. Per germline, CDR1 SGHNT and CDR2 YYREEE (reference sequence). V was clipped by 0 bases and J by 1 base; unmatched bases: 0. The CDR3 contains 16 residues. The CDR3 sequence is CASSLGLAGGTDTQYF. The CDR3 nucleotides are TGTGCCAGCAGCTTGGGACTAGCGGGGGGCACAGATACGCAGTATTTT.

This rearrangement joins TRBV7-6 to TRBJ1-6; 10 positions match TRBD1. The V and J ends lost 5 bases and 10 bases, in that order; junction bases with no gene match: 5. Germline V gene sequence: CDR1 SGHVS, CDR2 FNYEAQ. CDR3 length: 14 amino acids. This CDR3 is CASSHGTGESPLHF. CDR3 nucleotides: TGTGCCAGCAGCCACGGGACAGGGGAATCACCCCTCCACTTT.

The V gene is TRBV12-5, the J gene TRBJ1-1, with TRBD1 matching over 7 bases. The germline V gene has CDR1 LGHNT and CDR2 FRNRAP. The CDR3 covers 14 residues. The trim removed 6 bases at V and 3 bases at J, leaving 7 bases unmatched. CDR3 in amino acids: CASGTHTGDTEAFF. The CDR3 DNA reads as TGTGCTAGTGGCACCCATACAGGGGACACTGAAGCTTTCTTT.

This clone showed up just a few times. The V and J genes are TRBV25-1 and TRBJ1-4; D may be TRBD1 (6 bases). This CDR3 is 16 amino acids long. The germline V and J ends were trimmed by 2 bases and 4 bases, with 14 bases remaining between them. Germline CDR1 and CDR2: MGHDK and SYGVNS. This chain's CDR3 is CASSEPTGSGNEKLFF. The DNA for the CDR3 is TGTGCCAGCAGTGAACCCACAGGGTCGGGTAATGAAAAACTGTTTTTT.

The chain joins TRBV7-2 to TRBJ1-2; D is perhaps TRBD1 (6 bases). CDR1 is SGHTA, CDR2 FQGNSA, per germline. The V and J ends lost 1 base and 7 bases respectively, with 13 bases between them. The CDR3 loop spans 14 amino acids. CDR3 nucleotide sequence: TGTGCCAGCAGCTTAGGAAGACAGGCCGCTGGCTACACCTTC. This gives the protein CASSLGRQAAGYTF.

The chain joins TRBV14 to TRBJ2-7; possible D gene TRBD1, 7 bases. This CDR3 comprises 15 residues. V was clipped by 4 bases and J by 7 bases, with 20 bases between them. The germline gives CDR1 SGHDN, CDR2 FVKESK. The CDR3 DNA follows: TGTGCCAGCAGCCTGCGGGACAGTGTCTATGGGGAGCAGTACTTC. Its translation: CASSLRDSVYGEQYF.

This rearrangement joins TRBV19 to TRBJ1-2; 7 bases match TRBD1. Trimming at V came to 7 bases and at J to 2 bases, leaving 7 bases not matched to a gene. The CDR3 is 14 residues long. Germline V gives CDR1 LNHDA, CDR2 SQIVND (reference sequence). CDR3 protein: CASKGAGENYGYTF. The DNA of the CDR3 is TGTGCCAGTAAGGGGGCAGGGGAAAACTATGGCTACACCTTC.

Only one count was recorded for this clone. The rearrangement joins TRBV9 to TRBJ2-3; TRBD1 aligns across 7 bases. CDR1 is SGDLS and CDR2 is YYNGEE in the germline V gene. CDR3 length: 16 residues. J was trimmed by 2 bases and V by 3 bases; bases with no gene match: 9. This CDR3 reads CASSGPTGVYTDTQYF. The CDR3 DNA follows: TGTGCCAGCAGCGGACCTACAGGGGTCTACACAGATACGCAGTATTTT.

The chain carries TRBV30 and TRBJ1-1; the D is unclear. CDR3 length: 12 residues. V was clipped by 1 base and J by 0 bases, with 3 bases between them. Germline CDR1 GTSNPN, CDR2 SVGIG (reference sequence). The CDR3 DNA is TGTGCCTGGAGTGATATGAACACTGAAGCTTTCTTT. It codes for CAWSDMNTEAFF. Looking up the rest from reference TRBV30 and TRBJ1-1 gives the full variable domain: SQTIHQWPATLVQPVGSPLSLECTVEGTSNPNLYWYRQAAGRGLQLLFYSVGIGQISSEVPQNLSASRPQDRQFILSSKKLLLSDSGFYLCAWSDMNTEAFFGQGTRLTVV.